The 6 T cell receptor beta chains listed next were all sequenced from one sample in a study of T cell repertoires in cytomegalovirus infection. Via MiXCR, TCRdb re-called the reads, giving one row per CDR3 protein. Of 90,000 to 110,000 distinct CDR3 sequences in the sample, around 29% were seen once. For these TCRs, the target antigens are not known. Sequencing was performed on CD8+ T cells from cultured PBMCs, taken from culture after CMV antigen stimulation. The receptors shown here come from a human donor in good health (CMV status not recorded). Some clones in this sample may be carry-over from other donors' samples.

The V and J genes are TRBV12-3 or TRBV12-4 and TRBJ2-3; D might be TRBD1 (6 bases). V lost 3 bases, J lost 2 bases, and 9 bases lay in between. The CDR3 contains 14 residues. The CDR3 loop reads CASSFRGPTDTQYF. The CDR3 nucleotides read TGTGCCAGCAGTTTCAGGGGTCCCACAGATACGCAGTATTTT.

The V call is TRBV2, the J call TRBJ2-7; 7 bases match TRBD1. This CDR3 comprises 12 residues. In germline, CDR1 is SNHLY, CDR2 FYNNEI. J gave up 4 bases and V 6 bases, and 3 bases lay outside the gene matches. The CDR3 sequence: CASSQGEYEQYF. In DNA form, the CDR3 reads TGTGCCAGCAGCCAGGGGGAATACGAGCAGTACTTC.

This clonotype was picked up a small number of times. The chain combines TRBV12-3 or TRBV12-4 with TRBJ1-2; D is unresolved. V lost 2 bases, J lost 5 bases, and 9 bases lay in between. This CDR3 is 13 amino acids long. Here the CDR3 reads CASSLTVLYGYTF. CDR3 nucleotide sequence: TGTGCCAGCAGTTTAACGGTCCTATATGGCTACACCTTC.

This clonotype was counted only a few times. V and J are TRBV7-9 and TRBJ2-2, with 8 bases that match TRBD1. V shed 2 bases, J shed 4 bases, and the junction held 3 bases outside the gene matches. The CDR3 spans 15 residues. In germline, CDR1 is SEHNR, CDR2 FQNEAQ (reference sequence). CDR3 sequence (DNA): TGTGCCAGCAGCTTACGGACAGGGTTCACCGGGGAGCTGTTTTTT. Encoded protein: CASSLRTGFTGELFF.

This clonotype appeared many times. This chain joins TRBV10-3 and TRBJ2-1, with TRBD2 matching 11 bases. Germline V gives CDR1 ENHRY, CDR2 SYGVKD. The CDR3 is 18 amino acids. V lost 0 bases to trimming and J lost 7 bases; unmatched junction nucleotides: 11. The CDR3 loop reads CAISESSPLAGALNEQFF. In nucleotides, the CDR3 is TGTGCCATCAGTGAGTCGTCCCCACTAGCGGGGGCGTTAAATGAGCAGTTCTTC.

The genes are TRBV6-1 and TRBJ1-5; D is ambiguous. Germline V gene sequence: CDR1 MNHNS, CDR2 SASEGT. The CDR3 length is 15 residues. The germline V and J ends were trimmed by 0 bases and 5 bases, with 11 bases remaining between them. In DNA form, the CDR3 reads TGTGCCAGCAGTGAAGCTCACGGGAACTATCAGCCCCAGCATTTT. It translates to CASSEAHGNYQPQHF.